The clone carrying this T cell receptor beta chain occurred once. These data belong to a study of sequential checkpoint blockade in melanoma. Study details: Patients were randomized 1:1 to nivolumab-then-ipilimumab or ipilimumab-then-nivolumab first-line. After both sequences, patients received maintenance nivolumab.

Treatment here: randomized to nivolumab then ipilimumab (arm A) or the reverse (arm B). Patients had received no earlier DNA-damaging chemotherapy. V gave up 0 bases and J gave up 2 bases; unmatched junction bases: 3. Germline V gene data show CDR1 as SGDLS and CDR2 as YYNGEE. The CDR3 runs 16 residues. Produced via immunoSEQ multiplex PCR; TCRdb's table is partial and in-frame only. The sample shows 8,000 or so clones, roughly nine tenths of them seen only once. The chain combines TRBV9 with TRBJ2-7, with TRBD2 identical over 12 bases. The receptor was isolated from a human donor with melanoma. This specimen consisted of CD8+ T cells sorted from blood (inferred from file names), obtained from a patient given nivolumab and ipilimumab in sequence. DNA for the CDR3: TGTGCCAGCAGCGTAGAGGGACTAGCGGGTCCCTACGAGCAGTACTTC. Its protein product is CASSVEGLAGPYEQYF.